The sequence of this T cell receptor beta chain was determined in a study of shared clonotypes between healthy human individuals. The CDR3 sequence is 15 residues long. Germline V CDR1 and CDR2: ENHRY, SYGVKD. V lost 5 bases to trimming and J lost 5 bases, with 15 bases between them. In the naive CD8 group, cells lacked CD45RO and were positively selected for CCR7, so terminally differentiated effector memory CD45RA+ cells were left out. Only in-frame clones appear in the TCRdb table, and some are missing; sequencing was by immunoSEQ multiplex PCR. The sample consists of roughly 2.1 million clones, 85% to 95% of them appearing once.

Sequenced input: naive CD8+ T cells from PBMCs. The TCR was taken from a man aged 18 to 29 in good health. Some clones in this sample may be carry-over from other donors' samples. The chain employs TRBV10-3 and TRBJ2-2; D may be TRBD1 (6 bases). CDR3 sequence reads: CAISSLDSKTGELFF. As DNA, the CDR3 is TGTGCCATCAGTTCTCTGGACAGCAAAACCGGGGAGCTGTTTTTT.